A single T cell receptor (beta chain) is shown here with its context. Its binding antigen is unknown. No much larger clone is present one base from it, and per-base qualities are unavailable. Its CDR3 holds 17 amino acids, cysteine through phenylalanine. The retained sequence is limited to the CDR3, 51 bases, with the frame set at the first base. V lost 0 bases and J lost 6 bases, and the count of bases not matched to a germline gene is 10. The germline V gene yields LGHNA for CDR1 and YNFKEQ for CDR2. Another Seattle source contributed samples from volunteer blood donors who had recovered from COVID-19. Collaborating institutions collected whole blood in K2EDTA tubes following their own protocols. For TCRbeta analysis, collaborators shipped samples as frozen whole blood, isolated PBMCs, or DNA extracted from either of those sample types. TCRbeta CDR3 regions were amplified from genomic DNA by means of the immunoSEQ Assay, a bias-controlled multiplex PCR. Per the original workflow: The number of nucleated cells in each sample was estimated by amplification of reference gene primers within the assay. Sequence reads were collapsed and filtered to measure the absolute abundance of every unique TCRbeta CDR3 rearrangement. For each sample, productive Simpson clonality was calculated as the square root of Simpson's diversity index over productive rearrangements. As stored in TCRdb, this immuneACCESS dataset retains in-frame rearrangements with V and J assigned. A fraction of the clones does not appear; measured against another copy, unresolved V genes explain less than half of the discrepancy, and the remainder lacks a known reason. The V and J calls and clone size were taken over from that table, and D and trimming were inferred from the DNA. Across this sample there are around 300,000 clones, with about nine tenths seen only once. Clones ranked in the top ten supply just under 0.95% of the sample.

This specimen belongs to a study of blood T cell repertoires in COVID-19 (dated by TCRdb to the early 2020s). Notes on the research overall: Samples from collaborators originated in the United States, Italy and Spain and spanned both the acute and convalescent phases of COVID-19. The material from the prospective study consisted of cDNA or gDNA derived from T cells, B-cell-depleted T cells, or PBMCs. Subjects who had been exposed to COVID-19, were actively infected with it, or had recovered from it provided the deeply sampled blood TCRbeta repertoires that made up the dataset. The repertoires were made available in a free public database intended to serve as a resource for research on the immune response to SARS-CoV-2. Samples were obtained from the ongoing ImmuneRACE study (first 160 participants) and from 1,254 subjects provided by 6 global collaborators. Nearly every sample came with metadata listing a de-identified subject ID, COVID-19 status, age in years and sex. Where available, HLA class I and class II types were taken from metadata supplied by the sample provider and were not determined by assay-based typing.

Broad study findings and their caveats: The amount of clinical and demographic metadata varied by source and participant and was provided uncurated.

The chain was built from TRBV4-2 and TRBJ2-2, with 7 central nucleotides matching TRBD2. Sequenced: peripheral blood. The TCR sequence derives from a woman between 35 and 50 years old who had recovered from COVID-19. The DNA is as follows: TGTGCCAGCAGCCAAGATGGGCCCGCGGGAGTAGCCGGGGAGCTGTTTTTT. Its coded protein is CASSQDGPAGVAGELFF.